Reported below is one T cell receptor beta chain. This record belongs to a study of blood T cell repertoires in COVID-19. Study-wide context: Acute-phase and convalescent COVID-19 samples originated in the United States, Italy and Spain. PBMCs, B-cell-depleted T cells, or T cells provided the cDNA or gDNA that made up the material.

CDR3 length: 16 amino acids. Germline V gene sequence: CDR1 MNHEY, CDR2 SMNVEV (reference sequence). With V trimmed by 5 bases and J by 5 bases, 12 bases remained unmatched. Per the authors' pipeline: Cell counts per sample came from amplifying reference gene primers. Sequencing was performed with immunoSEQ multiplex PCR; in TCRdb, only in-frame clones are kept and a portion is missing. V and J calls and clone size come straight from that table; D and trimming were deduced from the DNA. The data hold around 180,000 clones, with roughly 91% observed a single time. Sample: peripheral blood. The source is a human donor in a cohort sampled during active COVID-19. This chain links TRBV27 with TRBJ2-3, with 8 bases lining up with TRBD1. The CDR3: CASSPSTGEFLDTQYF. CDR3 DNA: TGTGCCAGCAGTCCCTCGACAGGGGAGTTTCTAGATACGCAGTATTTT.